This is a list of T cell receptor beta chains from one sample in a study of PD-1 blockade in classical Hodgkin lymphoma. Libraries were prepared by immunoSEQ multiplex PCR; TCRdb keeps only in-frame clonotypes and omits some of them. The sample carries roughly 140,000 clones, 78% recorded once. Sequencing used peripheral blood mononuclear cells (PBMCs), obtained before the second cycle of nivolumab. Every receptor here comes from a human donor with classical Hodgkin lymphoma. CDR3s include the opening cysteine and the closing phenylalanine or tryptophan. The order of the fields is CDR3 protein, CDR3 DNA, J gene, clone size, D gene, V gene. D genes are given only for firm matches. Size tells how often a clone was seen (once, few, many) or the class of an expanded clone, and some rows leave it out.

CDR3: CASSYSEPTDQPQHF
DNA: TGTGCCAGCAGTTACTCGGAGCCGACCGATCAGCCCCAGCATTTT
J: TRBJ1-5
size: .
D: .
V: TRBV6-5

CDR3: CASSSGQNTEAFF
DNA: TGTGCCAGCAGCTCCGGACAGAACACTGAAGCTTTCTTT
J: TRBJ1-1
size: once
D: .
V: TRBV7-9

CDR3: CASSERYNSPLHF
DNA: TGTGCCAGCAGTGAAAGATATAATTCACCCCTCCACTTT
J: TRBJ1-6
size: .
D: .
V: TRBV6-1

CDR3: CASGTPAGFQTQYF
DNA: TGTGCCAGCGGTACCCCGGCGGGATTTCAGACCCAGTACTTC
J: TRBJ2-5
size: .
D: .
V: TRBV6-1

CDR3: CASSLFGRTAADIQYF
DNA: TGTGCCAGCAGTTTATTTGGCAGGACGGCGGCGGACATTCAGTACTTC
J: TRBJ2-4
size: once
D: .
V: TRBV27

CDR3: CATSSLGGNIQYF
DNA: TGTGCCACCAGCAGTTTGGGGGGGAACATTCAGTACTTC
J: TRBJ2-4
size: .
D: TRBD2
V: TRBV15

CDR3: CASSPPGQLSYEQYF
DNA: TGTGCCAGCAGTCCGCCGGGACAACTCTCCTACGAGCAGTACTTC
J: TRBJ2-7
size: once
D: .
V: TRBV28

CDR3: CASSLGWRVRSYEQYF
DNA: TGTGCCAGCAGCTTGGGGTGGAGGGTTAGATCCTACGAGCAGTACTTC
J: TRBJ2-7
size: .
D: .
V: TRBV5-6

CDR3: CASSYQGRTYEQYF
DNA: TGTGCCAGCAGTTACCAGGGTAGGACCTACGAGCAGTACTTC
J: TRBJ2-7
size: once
D: .
V: TRBV6-6

CDR3: CASSLGGSPSYEQYF
DNA: TGTGCCAGCAGCTTAGGTGGTAGTCCCTCCTACGAGCAGTACTTC
J: TRBJ2-7
size: .
D: .
V: TRBV7-7

CDR3: CASRRQNSLNSPLHF
DNA: TGTGCCAGCAGAAGACAGAATTCGTTGAATTCACCCCTCCACTTT
J: TRBJ1-6
size: once
D: .
V: TRBV27

CDR3: CASMREGATVWYEQYF
DNA: TGTGCCAGCATGAGGGAGGGCGCGACAGTCTGGTACGAGCAGTACTTC
J: TRBJ2-7
size: .
D: TRBD2
V: TRBV28

CDR3: CASSQDSGLAGGPGETQYF
DNA: TGCGCCAGCAGCCAAGATTCCGGGCTAGCGGGGGGGCCTGGGGAGACCCAGTACTTC
J: TRBJ2-5
size: .
D: TRBD2
V: TRBV4-1

CDR3: CASSPDSARSYEQYF
DNA: TGTGCCAGCAGTCCAGACAGTGCCCGCTCCTACGAGCAGTACTTC
J: TRBJ2-7
size: .
D: .
V: TRBV28

CDR3: CASSQDRYLGNYGYTF
DNA: TGCGCCAGCAGCCAAGATCGATATTTGGGGAACTATGGCTACACCTTC
J: TRBJ1-2
size: .
D: .
V: TRBV4-1

CDR3: CASSLGGGMNTEAFF
DNA: TGTGCCAGCAGCTTGGGTGGGGGAATGAACACTGAAGCTTTCTTT
J: TRBJ1-1
size: .
D: .
V: TRBV5-5

CDR3: CASSSGGTGEGGYTF
DNA: TGTGCCAGCAGCTCAGGGGGAACAGGGGAGGGTGGCTACACCTTC
J: TRBJ1-2
size: .
D: TRBD1
V: TRBV9

CDR3: CASSVEVRETQYF
DNA: TGTGCCAGCAGTGTTGAGGTGCGAGAGACCCAGTACTTC
J: TRBJ2-5
size: .
D: .
V: TRBV6-1

CDR3: CASSYDAVGRNTIYF
DNA: TGTGCCAGCAGTTACGACGCAGTGGGTCGAAACACCATATATTTT
J: TRBJ1-3
size: .
D: .
V: TRBV6-6

CDR3: CASSLYRGQLAFF
DNA: TGTGCCAGCAGCTTATACAGGGGGCAGCTAGCTTTCTTT
J: TRBJ1-1
size: .
D: TRBD1
V: TRBV7-3

CDR3: CASSLDWGSYEQYF
DNA: TGTGCCAGCAGTTTAGATTGGGGTTCCTACGAGCAGTACTTC
J: TRBJ2-7
size: few
D: .
V: TRBV27

CDR3: CASSLVSHYNEQFF
DNA: TGTGCCAGCTCACTAGTTTCCCACTACAATGAGCAGTTCTTC
J: TRBJ2-1
size: .
D: .
V: TRBV18

CDR3: CASSQAGPGVYSNQPQHF
DNA: TGTGCCAGCAGCCAAGCGGGGCCCGGGGTTTATAGCAATCAGCCCCAGCATTTT
J: TRBJ1-5
size: .
D: .
V: TRBV4-2

CDR3: CASSLTPDRGPNQPQHF
DNA: TGTGCCAGCAGCTTAACTCCCGACAGGGGCCCCAATCAGCCCCAGCATTTT
J: TRBJ1-5
size: once
D: TRBD1
V: TRBV7-7

CDR3: CASSPSTDTQYF
DNA: TGTGCCAGCAGCCCCAGCACAGATACGCAGTATTTT
J: TRBJ2-3
size: .
D: .
V: TRBV5-4

CDR3: CASSTSGGVYTQYF
DNA: TGTGCCAGCAGTACTAGCGGGGGGGTGTATACGCAGTATTTT
J: TRBJ2-3
size: .
D: TRBD2
V: TRBV27

CDR3: CASSRLQGAFYEQYF
DNA: TGTGCCAGCAGTAGACTACAGGGGGCATTCTACGAGCAGTACTTC
J: TRBJ2-7
size: .
D: TRBD1
V: TRBV6-5

CDR3: CASSHTSGYTF
DNA: TGTGCCAGCAGCCACACTTCTGGCTACACCTTC
J: TRBJ1-2
size: .
D: .
V: TRBV4-1

CDR3: CASSDGGGVRPYEQYF
DNA: TGTGCCAGCAGTGATGGGGGGGGTGTAAGACCATACGAGCAGTACTTC
J: TRBJ2-7
size: .
D: TRBD2
V: TRBV6-1

CDR3: CASFIEGSNQPQHF
DNA: TGTGCCAGCTTCATAGAGGGGAGCAATCAGCCCCAGCATTTT
J: TRBJ1-5
size: .
D: .
V: TRBV6-5

CDR3: CASRPARAAEKLFF
DNA: TGTGCCAGCCGTCCAGCCAGGGCGGCTGAAAAACTGTTTTTT
J: TRBJ1-4
size: .
D: .
V: TRBV27

CDR3: CSARERIHITF
DNA: TGCAGTGCTAGAGAACGGATTCATATAACTTTC
J: TRBJ2-6
size: .
D: .
V: TRBV20-1

CDR3: CASSPGPGVSNEQFF
DNA: TGTGCCAGCAGCCCGGGCCCCGGAGTTAGCAATGAGCAGTTCTTC
J: TRBJ2-1
size: .
D: .
V: TRBV5-6

CDR3: CASSFSAGVFHEQYF
DNA: TGTGCCAGCAGCTTTAGTGCAGGGGTCTTTCACGAGCAGTACTTC
J: TRBJ2-7
size: .
D: .
V: TRBV11-2

CDR3: CASSLGRQGSEQYF
DNA: TGTGCCAGCAGCTTAGGCCGACAGGGCTCCGAGCAGTACTTC
J: TRBJ2-7
size: .
D: TRBD1
V: TRBV11-3

CDR3: CASSLGTEAFF
DNA: TGTGCCAGCAGCCTAGGTACTGAAGCTTTCTTT
J: TRBJ1-1
size: .
D: .
V: TRBV7-8

CDR3: CASSRDGMNTEAFF
DNA: TGTGCCAGCAGCCGGGACGGAATGAACACTGAAGCTTTCTTT
J: TRBJ1-1
size: .
D: .
V: TRBV7-9

CDR3: CASSAGLGGYTF
DNA: TGTGCCAGCAGCGCTGGACTTGGGGGCTACACCTTC
J: TRBJ1-2
size: .
D: .
V: TRBV7-9

CDR3: CAMGQSIYEQYF
DNA: TGTGCCATGGGACAGTCTATCTACGAGCAGTACTTC
J: TRBJ2-7
size: .
D: TRBD1
V: TRBV10-3

CDR3: CASSLTGTSSYEQYF
DNA: TGTGCCAGCAGCTTAACAGGGACCAGCTCCTACGAGCAGTACTTC
J: TRBJ2-7
size: .
D: .
V: TRBV7-9

CDR3: CASSFRQGRETQYF
DNA: TGTGCCAGCAGCTTTCGGCAGGGTCGAGAGACCCAGTACTTC
J: TRBJ2-5
size: .
D: .
V: TRBV7-2

CDR3: CASSESLGLAGLTQETQYF
DNA: TGTGCCAGCAGTGAGTCATTGGGACTAGCGGGACTAACCCAAGAGACCCAGTACTTC
J: TRBJ2-5
size: .
D: TRBD2
V: TRBV6-4

CDR3: CASSVELGAHNEQFF
DNA: TGTGCCAGCAGCGTAGAGCTAGGGGCCCACAATGAGCAGTTCTTC
J: TRBJ2-1
size: .
D: .
V: TRBV9

CDR3: CASSADPSLTGELFF
DNA: TGTGCCAGCAGCGCCGACCCATCCTTGACCGGGGAGCTGTTTTTT
J: TRBJ2-2
size: .
D: .
V: TRBV9

CDR3: CAISEKGQGETQYF
DNA: TGTGCCATCAGTGAGAAAGGCCAGGGAGAGACCCAGTACTTC
J: TRBJ2-5
size: .
D: .
V: TRBV10-3

CDR3: CASSLGGGGYEQYF
DNA: TGTGCCAGCAGCTTAGGTGGAGGGGGCTACGAGCAGTACTTC
J: TRBJ2-7
size: .
D: .
V: TRBV7-9

CDR3: CAIRGDTNTEAFF
DNA: TGTGCCATCAGGGGGGACACTAACACTGAAGCTTTCTTT
J: TRBJ1-1
size: once
D: .
V: TRBV10-3

CDR3: CASSGPGQSAYF
DNA: TGTGCCAGCAGTGGACCGGGTCAGTCCGCCTACTTC
J: TRBJ2-7
size: .
D: .
V: TRBV6-6

CDR3: CASSIGWDSTKDEQFF
DNA: TGTGCCAGTAGTATTGGGTGGGACTCTACTAAGGATGAGCAGTTCTTC
J: TRBJ2-1
size: .
D: .
V: TRBV19